This TCR beta chain emerged from a study of Graves' ophthalmopathy and Graves' hyperthyroidism. CDR1 is MDHEN and CDR2 is SYDVKM in the germline V gene. V gave up 8 bases and J gave up 0 bases, with 5 bases separating them. The CDR3 consists of 12 residues. Amplification of the TCR beta CDR3 regions used RNA transcripts (as template). Scientists carried out first-round RT-PCR using HTBI primers and then a second-round multiplex PCR. A single record per CDR3 protein comes from TCRdb applying MiXCR to the multiplex PCR reads. Among 340,000 or so distinct CDR3 sequences listed, 17% were seen once. If patients had other autoimmune diseases, uncontrolled infections, pregnancy or lactation, they were excluded.

The receptor was isolated from an adult man with Graves' ophthalmopathy. The chain is built from TRBV28 and TRBJ1-5; D unclear. The sequencing sample was made of peripheral blood. The CDR3, as DNA: TGTGCCAGCCAGGATAGCAATCAGCCCCAGCATTTT. It is translated as CASQDSNQPQHF.